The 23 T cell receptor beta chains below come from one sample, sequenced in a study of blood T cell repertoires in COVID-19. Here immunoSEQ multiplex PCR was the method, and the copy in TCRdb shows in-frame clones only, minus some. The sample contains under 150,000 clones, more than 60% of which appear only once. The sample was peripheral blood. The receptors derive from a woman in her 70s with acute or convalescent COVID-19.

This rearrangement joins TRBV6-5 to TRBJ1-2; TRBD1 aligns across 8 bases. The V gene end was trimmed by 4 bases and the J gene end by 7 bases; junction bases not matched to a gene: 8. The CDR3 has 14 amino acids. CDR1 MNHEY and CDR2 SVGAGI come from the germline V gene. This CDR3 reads CASSSRQGLSGYTF. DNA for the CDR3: TGTGCCAGCAGTTCCCGACAGGGGTTGAGTGGCTACACCTTC.

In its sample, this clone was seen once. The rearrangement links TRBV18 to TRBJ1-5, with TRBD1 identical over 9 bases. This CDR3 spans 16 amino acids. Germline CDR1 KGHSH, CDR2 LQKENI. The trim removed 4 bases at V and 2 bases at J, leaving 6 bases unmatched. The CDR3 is CASSRIRDRGNQPQHF. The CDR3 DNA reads TGTGCCAGCTCACGAATCAGGGACAGGGGCAATCAGCCCCAGCATTTT.

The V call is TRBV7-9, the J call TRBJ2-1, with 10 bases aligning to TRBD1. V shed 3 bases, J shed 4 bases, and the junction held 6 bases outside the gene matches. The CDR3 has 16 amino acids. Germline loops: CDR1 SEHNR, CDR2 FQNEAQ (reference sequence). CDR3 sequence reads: CASSFGTGDGYNEQFF. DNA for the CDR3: TGTGCCAGCAGCTTCGGGACAGGGGATGGGTACAATGAGCAGTTCTTC.

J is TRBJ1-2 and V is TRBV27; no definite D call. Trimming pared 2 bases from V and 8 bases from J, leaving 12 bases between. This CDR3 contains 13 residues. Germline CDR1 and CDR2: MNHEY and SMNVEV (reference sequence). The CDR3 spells CASSLSATGGYTF. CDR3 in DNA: TGTGCCAGCAGTTTAAGTGCCACGGGAGGCTACACCTTC.

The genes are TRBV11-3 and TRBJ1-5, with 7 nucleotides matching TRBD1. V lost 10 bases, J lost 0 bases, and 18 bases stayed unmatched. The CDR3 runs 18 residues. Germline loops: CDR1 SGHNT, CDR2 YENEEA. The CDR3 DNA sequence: TGTGCCACCCAAATTAAATCAACCGGGACAGATAGCAATCAGCCCCAGCATTTT. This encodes CATQIKSTGTDSNQPQHF.

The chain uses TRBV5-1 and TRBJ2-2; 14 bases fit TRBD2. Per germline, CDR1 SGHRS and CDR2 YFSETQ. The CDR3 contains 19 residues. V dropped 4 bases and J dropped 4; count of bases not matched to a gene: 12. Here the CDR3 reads CASSLLGLAGVSGTGELFF. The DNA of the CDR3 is TGCGCCAGCAGCCTACTGGGACTAGCGGGAGTTTCGGGCACCGGGGAGCTGTTTTTT.

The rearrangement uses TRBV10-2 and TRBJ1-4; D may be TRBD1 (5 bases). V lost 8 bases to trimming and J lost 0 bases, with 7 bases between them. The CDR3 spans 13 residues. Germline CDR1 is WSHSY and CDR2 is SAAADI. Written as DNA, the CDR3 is TGCGCCAGCCGGACAACAACTAATGAAAAACTGTTTTTT. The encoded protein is CASRTTTNEKLFF.

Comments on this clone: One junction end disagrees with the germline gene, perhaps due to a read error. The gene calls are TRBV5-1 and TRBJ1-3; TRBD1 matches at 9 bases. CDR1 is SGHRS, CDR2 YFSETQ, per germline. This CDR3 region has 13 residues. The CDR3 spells CASSLEGQGGQRF. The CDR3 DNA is TGCGCCAGCAGCTTGGAGGGACAGGGAGGCCAGCGTTTT.

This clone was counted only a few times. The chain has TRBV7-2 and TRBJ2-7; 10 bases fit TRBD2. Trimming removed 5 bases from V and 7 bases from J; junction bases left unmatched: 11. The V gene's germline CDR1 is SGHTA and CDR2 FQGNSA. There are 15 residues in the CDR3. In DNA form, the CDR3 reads TGTGCCAGCAGCCTAAATAGCGGGGGGCTCGGGGAGCAGTACTTC. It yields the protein CASSLNSGGLGEQYF.

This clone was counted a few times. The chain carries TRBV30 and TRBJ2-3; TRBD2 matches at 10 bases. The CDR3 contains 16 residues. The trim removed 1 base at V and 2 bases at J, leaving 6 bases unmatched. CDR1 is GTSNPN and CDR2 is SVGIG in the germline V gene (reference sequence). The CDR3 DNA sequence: TGTGCCTGGAGTGGAGGACTAGCGGTAAACACAGATACGCAGTATTTT. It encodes CAWSGGLAVNTDTQYF.

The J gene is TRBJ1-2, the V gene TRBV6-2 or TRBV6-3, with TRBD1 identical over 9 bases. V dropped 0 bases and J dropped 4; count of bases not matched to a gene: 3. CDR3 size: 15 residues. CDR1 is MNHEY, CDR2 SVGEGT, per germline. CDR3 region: CASSYSGTGTYGYTF. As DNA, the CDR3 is TGTGCCAGCAGTTACTCCGGGACAGGGACCTATGGCTACACCTTC.

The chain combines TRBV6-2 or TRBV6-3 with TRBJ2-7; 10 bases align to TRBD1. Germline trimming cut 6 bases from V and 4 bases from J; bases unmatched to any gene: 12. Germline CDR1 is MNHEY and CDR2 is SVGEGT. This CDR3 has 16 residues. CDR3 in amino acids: CASSPTSTGGAYEQYF. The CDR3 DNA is TGTGCCAGCAGCCCCACGTCGACAGGGGGCGCGTACGAGCAGTACTTC.

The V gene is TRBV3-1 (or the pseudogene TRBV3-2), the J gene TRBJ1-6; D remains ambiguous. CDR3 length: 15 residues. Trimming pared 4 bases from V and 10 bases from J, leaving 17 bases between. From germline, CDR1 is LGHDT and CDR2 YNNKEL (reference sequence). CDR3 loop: CASSRNWGAESPLHF. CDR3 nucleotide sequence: TGTGCCAGCAGCCGAAATTGGGGAGCGGAATCACCCCTCCACTTT.

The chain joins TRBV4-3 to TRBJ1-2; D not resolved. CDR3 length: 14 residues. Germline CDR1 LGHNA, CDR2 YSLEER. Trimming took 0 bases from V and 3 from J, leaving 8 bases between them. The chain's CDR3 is CASSQELQHYGYTF. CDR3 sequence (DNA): TGCGCCAGCAGCCAAGAGTTACAGCACTATGGCTACACCTTC.

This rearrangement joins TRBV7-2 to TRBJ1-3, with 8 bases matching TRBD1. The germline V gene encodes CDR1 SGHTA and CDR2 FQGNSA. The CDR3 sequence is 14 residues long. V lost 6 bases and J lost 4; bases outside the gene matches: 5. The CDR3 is CASSRQGKGNTIYF. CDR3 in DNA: TGTGCCAGCAGTCGACAGGGGAAAGGAAACACCATATATTTT.

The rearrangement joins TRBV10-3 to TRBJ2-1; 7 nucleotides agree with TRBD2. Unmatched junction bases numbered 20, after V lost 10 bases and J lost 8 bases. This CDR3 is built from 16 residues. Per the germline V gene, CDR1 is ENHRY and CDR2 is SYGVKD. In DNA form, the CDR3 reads TGTGCCACCACCCATCGTCAAGCGGGGACCCTCGATGAGCAGTTCTTC. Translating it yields CATTHRQAGTLDEQFF.

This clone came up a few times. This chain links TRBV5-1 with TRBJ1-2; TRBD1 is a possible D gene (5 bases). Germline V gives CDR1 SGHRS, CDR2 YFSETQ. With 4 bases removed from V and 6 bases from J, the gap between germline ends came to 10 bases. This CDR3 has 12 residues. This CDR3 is CASSPGDDGYTF. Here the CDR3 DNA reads TGCGCCAGCAGCCCGGGGGACGATGGCTACACCTTC.

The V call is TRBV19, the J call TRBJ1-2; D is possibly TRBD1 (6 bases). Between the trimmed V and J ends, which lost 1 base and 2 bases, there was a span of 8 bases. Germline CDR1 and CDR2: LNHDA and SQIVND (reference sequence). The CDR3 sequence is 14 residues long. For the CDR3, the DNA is TGTGCCAGTAGTATAGTTGGGACAAACTATGGCTACACCTTC. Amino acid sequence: CASSIVGTNYGYTF.

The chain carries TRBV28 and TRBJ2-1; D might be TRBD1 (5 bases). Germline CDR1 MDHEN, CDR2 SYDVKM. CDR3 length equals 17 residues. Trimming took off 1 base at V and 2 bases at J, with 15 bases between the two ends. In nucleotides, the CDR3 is TGTGCCAGCAGTTTATCTATCGGCAGGGAAACCTACAATGAGCAGTTCTTC. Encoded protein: CASSLSIGRETYNEQFF.

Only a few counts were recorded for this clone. The CDR3 DNA is TGCGCCAGCAGCTTGGCCGGGACTAGCGAGACCTACGAGCAGTACTTC. This codes for CASSLAGTSETYEQYF. The J gene is TRBJ2-7, the V gene TRBV5-1, with TRBD2 identical over 10 bases. V dropped 0 bases and J dropped 2; count of bases not matched to a gene: 5. Germline V gives CDR1 SGHRS, CDR2 YFSETQ. This CDR3 contains 16 residues.

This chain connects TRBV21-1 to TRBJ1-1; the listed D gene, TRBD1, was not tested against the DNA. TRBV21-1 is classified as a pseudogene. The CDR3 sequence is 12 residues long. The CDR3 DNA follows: TGTGCCAGCAGCTCGGGACAAAAGGGAGCTTTCTTT. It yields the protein CASSSGQKGAFF.

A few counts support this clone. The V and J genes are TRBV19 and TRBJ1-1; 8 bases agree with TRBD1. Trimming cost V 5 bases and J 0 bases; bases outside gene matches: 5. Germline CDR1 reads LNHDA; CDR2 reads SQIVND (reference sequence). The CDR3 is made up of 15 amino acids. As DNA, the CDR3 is TGTGCCAGTAGTCCTAGGACAGGGCTGAACACTGAAGCTTTCTTT. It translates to CASSPRTGLNTEAFF.

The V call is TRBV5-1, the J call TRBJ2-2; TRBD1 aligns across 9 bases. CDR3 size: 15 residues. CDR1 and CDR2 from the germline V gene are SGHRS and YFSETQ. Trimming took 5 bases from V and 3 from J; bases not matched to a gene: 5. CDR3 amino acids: CASRETGGDTGELFF. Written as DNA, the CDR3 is TGCGCCAGCAGGGAGACAGGGGGTGACACCGGGGAGCTGTTTTTT.